A selection of T cell receptor beta chains follows, all from one sample in a study of cytomegalovirus exposure and HLA in healthy donors. Repertoires were generated with immunoSEQ multiplex PCR, while TCRdb's copy carries only in-frame clones and drops some. The top ten clones hold 9% to 13% of a sample with about 88,000 clones, 80% to 85% of them seen once. The specimen sequenced was PBMCs. The receptors were gathered from a woman aged 18-29 years in good health and CMV-seropositive. Both conserved end residues are part of each CDR3. Fields, in order: J gene, V gene, CDR3 length, CDR3 protein.

TRBJ2-3,TRBV6-4,15,CASSVVAGGTDTQYF
TRBJ2-3,TRBV30,14,CAWMYPGFTDTQYF
TRBJ2-7,TRBV27,11,CASSLGHEQYF
TRBJ1-6,TRBV5-4,16,CASSLGARTTNSPLHF
TRBJ1-3,TRBV11-2,13,CASSIDSGNTIYF
TRBJ2-3,TRBV6-6,15,CASRGGRVNTDTQYF
TRBJ2-1,TRBV15,16,CATSRDHSGSYNEQFF
TRBJ1-3,TRBV10-3,14,CAISDDQGAYTIYF
TRBJ2-1,TRBV5-6,18,CASSLPGLAGARYNEQFF
TRBJ2-3,TRBV19,14,CASSIGQGPDTQYF
TRBJ2-5,TRBV6-5,16,CASSYGTSGGEETQYF
TRBJ2-1,TRBV10-1,15,CASSVASGGSNEQFF
TRBJ1-6,TRBV10-3,13,CATLQDMESPLHF
TRBJ2-1,TRBV6-5,15,CASSSVWDLYNEQFF
TRBJ2-1,TRBV27,13,CASSLSGDNEQFF
TRBJ2-7,TRBV29-1,11,CSVNRGLREYF
TRBJ1-1,TRBV7-2,13,CASSLGRDREAFF
TRBJ2-2,TRBV6-1,17,CASSEAVVALGRGELFF
TRBJ1-2,TRBV28,14,CASSSLTGDYGYTF
TRBJ2-3,TRBV7-7,15,CASSPGGGRIDTQYF
TRBJ2-1,TRBV6-5,13,CASSLGARGEQFF
TRBJ1-4,TRBV10-3,13,CAIGGQGDEKLFF
TRBJ2-5,TRBV9,14,CASSGGGSDETQYF
TRBJ2-2,TRBV30,13,CAWVGHLSGELFF
TRBJ1-6,TRBV11-2,15,CASSFLARSNSPLHF
TRBJ2-2,TRBV27,15,CASSLRAMNTGELFF
TRBJ2-3,TRBV30,15,CAWSGWRGSTDTQYF
TRBJ1-1,TRBV7-8,13,CASSLAGAAEAFF
TRBJ2-2,TRBV11-3,12,CASSTNTGELFF
TRBJ1-4,TRBV19,14,CASSFPATNEKLFF
TRBJ2-3,TRBV28,12,CASTTSTDTQYF
TRBJ1-6,TRBV9,14,CASSLRQGNSPLHF
TRBJ1-6,TRBV27,15,CASSPGRPGNSPLHF
TRBJ1-6,TRBV21-1,18,CASSRPTGAANPNSPLHF
TRBJ1-2,TRBV10-2,13,CASSEREAYGYTF
TRBJ2-1,TRBV9,13,CASSVWDYDKQFF
TRBJ2-3,TRBV5-1,15,CASSFLAGAPDTQYF
TRBJ2-2,TRBV5-4,14,CASSLDGRSGELFF
TRBJ2-3,TRBV5-1,12,CASSLAADTQYF
TRBJ2-7,TRBV6-1,14,CASSDPNRAYEQYF
TRBJ1-1,TRBV4-1,13,CASSHPVYTEAFF
TRBJ2-1,TRBV5-1,12,CASRYPGEEQFF
TRBJ2-1,TRBV18,19,CASSPGTSGGSPFINEQFF
TRBJ2-7,TRBV4-1,16,CASSQYSGDFAYEQYF
TRBJ2-7,TRBV30,14,CAWSVRGSSYEQYF
TRBJ1-4,TRBV29-1,12,CSGHSDNEKLFF
TRBJ1-5,TRBV6-4,14,CATIRDRENQPQHF
TRBJ2-7,TRBV6-6,14,CASSYRGNSYEQYF
TRBJ2-1,TRBV7-9,15,CASSLVTSGGSEQFF
TRBJ1-6,TRBV7-2,15,CASSLVGGSNSPLHF
TRBJ2-1,TRBV7-2,16,CASSGPGQGFYNEQFF
TRBJ1-5,TRBV18,15,CASSPNTAGNQPQHF
TRBJ1-2,TRBV18,15,CASSPQGAPNYGYTF
TRBJ2-3,TRBV5-1,14,CASSPQEGGITQYF
TRBJ2-1,TRBV9,14,CASSVGQGGGEQFF
TRBJ1-4,TRBV5-8,16,CASSLQGSSTNEKLFF
TRBJ2-7,TRBV7-9,14,CASSRGQGMDEQYF